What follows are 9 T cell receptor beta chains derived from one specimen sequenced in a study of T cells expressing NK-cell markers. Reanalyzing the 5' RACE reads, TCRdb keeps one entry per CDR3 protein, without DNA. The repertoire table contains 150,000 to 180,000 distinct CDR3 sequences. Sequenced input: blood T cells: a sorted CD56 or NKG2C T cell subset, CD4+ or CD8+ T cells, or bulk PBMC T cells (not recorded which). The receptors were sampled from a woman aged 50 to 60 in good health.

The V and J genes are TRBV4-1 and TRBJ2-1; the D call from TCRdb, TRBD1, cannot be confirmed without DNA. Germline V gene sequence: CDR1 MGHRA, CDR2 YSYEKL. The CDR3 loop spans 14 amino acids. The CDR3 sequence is CASSSHLGDNEQFF.

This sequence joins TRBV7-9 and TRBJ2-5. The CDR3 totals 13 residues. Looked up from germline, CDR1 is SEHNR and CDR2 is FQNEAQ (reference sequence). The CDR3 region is CASSSVLVETQYF.

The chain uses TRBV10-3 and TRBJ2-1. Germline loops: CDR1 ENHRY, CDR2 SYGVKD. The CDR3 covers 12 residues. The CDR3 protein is CAISEGANEQFF.

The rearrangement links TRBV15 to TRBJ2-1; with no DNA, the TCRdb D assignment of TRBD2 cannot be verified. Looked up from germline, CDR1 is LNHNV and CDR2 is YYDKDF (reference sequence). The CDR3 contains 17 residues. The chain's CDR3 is CATSRDPASGRAGLQFF.

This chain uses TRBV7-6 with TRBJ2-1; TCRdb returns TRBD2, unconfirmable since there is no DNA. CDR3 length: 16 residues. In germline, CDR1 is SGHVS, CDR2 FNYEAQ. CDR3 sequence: CASSFQRESSYNEQFF.

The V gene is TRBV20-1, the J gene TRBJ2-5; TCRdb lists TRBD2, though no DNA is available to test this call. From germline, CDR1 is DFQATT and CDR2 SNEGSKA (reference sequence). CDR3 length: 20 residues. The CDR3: CSAKGLAGGPAEGIQETQYF.

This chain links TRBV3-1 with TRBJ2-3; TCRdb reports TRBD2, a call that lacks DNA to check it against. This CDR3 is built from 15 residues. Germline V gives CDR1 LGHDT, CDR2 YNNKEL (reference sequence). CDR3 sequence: CASSQDGDWIDTQYF.

CDR3 protein: CSAPEGVSASVSTDTQYF. This chain uses TRBV20-1 with TRBJ2-3; with no DNA, the TCRdb D assignment of TRBD1 cannot be verified. Looked up from germline, CDR1 is DFQATT and CDR2 is SNEGSKA (reference sequence). CDR3 length: 18 amino acids.

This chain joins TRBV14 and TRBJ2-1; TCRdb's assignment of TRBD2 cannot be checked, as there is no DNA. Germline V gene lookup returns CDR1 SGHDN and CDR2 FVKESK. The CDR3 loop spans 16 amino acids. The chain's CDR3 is CASSIFGTSVYNEQFF.